These T cell receptor beta chains were read from a single sample in a study of blood T cell repertoires in COVID-19. Data came from immunoSEQ multiplex PCR; TCRdb stores just in-frame clones and leaves some out. This table holds about 120,000 clones, around 88% found once. The material sequenced was peripheral blood. These receptors all stem from a human donor with acute or convalescent COVID-19. The donor label of this sample is uncertain. Both conserved end residues are part of each CDR3. Each record gives: V gene, J gene, CDR3 protein.

>TRBV4-2|TRBJ2-2
CASSQGTSGSTAGELFF
>TRBV2|TRBJ1-6
CASSVPTGKASPLHF
>TRBV4-3|TRBJ1-5
CASSQDLAGISNQPQHF
>TRBV9|TRBJ1-4
CASSGTGARSEKLFF
>TRBV21-1|TRBJ1-4
CASSIINEKLFF
>TRBV19|TRBJ2-2
CASSRTSGGAFLGGELFF
>TRBV24-1|TRBJ2-1
CATRPGTSGINEQFF
>TRBV28|TRBJ2-7
CASSSVVFTYEQYF
>TRBV5-4|TRBJ1-1
CASSLNRGVNTEAFF
>TRBV7-2|TRBJ1-6
CASSLIRGHGNSPLHF
>TRBV7-2|TRBJ2-3
CASSLLGGGVTDTQYF
>TRBV24-1|TRBJ2-3
CATSDPTATPDTQYF
>TRBV5-8|TRBJ2-7
CASADRDEQYF
>TRBV6-4|TRBJ2-1
CASSDSGLAPYNEQFF
>TRBV19|TRBJ1-2
CASTKQGGYGYTF
>TRBV5-1|TRBJ2-3
CASSLQGLDTDTQYF
>TRBV3-1/TRBV3-2|TRBJ1-6
CASSQTGDSPLHF
>TRBV28|TRBJ1-6
CASSLITAKNNSPLHF
>TRBV19|TRBJ1-5
CASSILGRGNQPQHF
>TRBV7-2|TRBJ2-5
CASSLGVEQTQYF
>TRBV28|TRBJ1-5
CASSFGGYNQPQHF
>TRBV3-1/TRBV3-2|TRBJ1-4
CASSQDGGKLFF
>TRBV6-1|TRBJ2-7
CASSDPPGTSGNLYEQYF
>TRBV10-3|TRBJ1-1
CAISEGGNTEAFF
>TRBV19|TRBJ2-2
CASSTLAGGTEKLFF
>TRBV28|TRBJ1-2
CASSLQSYGYTF
>TRBV6-1|TRBJ1-2
CASSEPSGQGFALYGYTF
>TRBV2|TRBJ1-2
CASPTGTGDHYGYTF
>TRBV11-2|TRBJ2-3
CASSPNYGGSTDTQYF
>TRBV11-2|TRBJ2-2
CASSPGQGLAGELFF
>TRBV11-2|TRBJ1-1
CASSLAGGTEAFF
>TRBV28|TRBJ2-1
CASSFDPGANEQFF
>TRBV5-1|TRBJ2-2
CASSKGVSAGELFF
>TRBV7-9|TRBJ1-6
CASSRDRINSPLHF
>TRBV28|TRBJ1-2
CASSLGGYGYTF
>TRBV19|TRBJ2-4
CASTTSWGNIQYF
>TRBV2|TRBJ2-5
CASSDPAGETQYF
>TRBV3-1/TRBV3-2|TRBJ2-7
CASSLMTALMDQGYEQYF
>TRBV18|TRBJ1-6
CASSEAENSPLHF
>TRBV6-5|TRBJ2-7
CASSYVGRTYEQYF
>TRBV10-1|TRBJ1-4
CASSEEGCTNEKLFF
>TRBV18|TRBJ2-6
CASSWDSVSGANVLTF
>TRBV19|TRBJ2-2
CASTGWTEITGELFF
>TRBV6-6|TRBJ1-2
CASSYSFQNNYGYTF
>TRBV19|TRBJ2-7
CATRRLAGDYEQYF
>TRBV4-1|TRBJ2-3
CASSQGISGWDHTQYF
>TRBV5-1|TRBJ2-1
CASARDTNEQFF
>TRBV15|TRBJ2-5
CATSRPGGPGQETQYF
>TRBV7-2|TRBJ2-7
CASSLFFGGGSYEQYF
>TRBV3-1/TRBV3-2|TRBJ2-3
CASSQEGGVYTDTQYF
>TRBV2|TRBJ2-1
CASSGGQTYNEQFF
>TRBV6-5|TRBJ2-5
CASSSRQGPGEETQYF
>TRBV28|TRBJ2-7
CASSPNLAGALSYEQYF
>TRBV30|TRBJ2-1
CAWSVPSGIGYNEQFF
>TRBV9|TRBJ1-3
CASSVEPAGNTIYF
>TRBV28|TRBJ1-1
CASSQPQGATEAFF
>TRBV18|TRBJ1-5
CASSPGKGANQPQHF